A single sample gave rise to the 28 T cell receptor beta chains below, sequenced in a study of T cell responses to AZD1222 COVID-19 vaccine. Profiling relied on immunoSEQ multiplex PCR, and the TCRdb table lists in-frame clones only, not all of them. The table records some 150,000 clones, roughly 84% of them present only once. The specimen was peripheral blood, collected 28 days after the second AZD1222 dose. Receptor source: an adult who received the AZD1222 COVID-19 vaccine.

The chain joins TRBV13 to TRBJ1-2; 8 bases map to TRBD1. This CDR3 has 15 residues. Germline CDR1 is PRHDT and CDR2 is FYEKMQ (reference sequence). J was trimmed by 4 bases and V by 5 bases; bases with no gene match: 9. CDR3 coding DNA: TGTGCCAGCAGCGAGGGGACAGGAGACCTCTATGGCTACACCTTC. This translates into CASSEGTGDLYGYTF.

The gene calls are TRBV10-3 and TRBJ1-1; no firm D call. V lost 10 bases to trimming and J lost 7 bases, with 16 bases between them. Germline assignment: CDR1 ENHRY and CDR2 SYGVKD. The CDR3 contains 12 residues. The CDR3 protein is CATLKVGSEAFF. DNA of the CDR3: TGTGCCACCCTAAAGGTAGGAAGTGAAGCTTTCTTT.

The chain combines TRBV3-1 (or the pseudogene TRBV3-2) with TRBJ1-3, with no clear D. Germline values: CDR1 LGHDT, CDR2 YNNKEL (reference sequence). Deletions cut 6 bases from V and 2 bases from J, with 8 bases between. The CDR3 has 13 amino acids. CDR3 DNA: TGTGCCAGCAGTCAAAAGCCTGGAAACACCATATATTTT. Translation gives CASSQKPGNTIYF.

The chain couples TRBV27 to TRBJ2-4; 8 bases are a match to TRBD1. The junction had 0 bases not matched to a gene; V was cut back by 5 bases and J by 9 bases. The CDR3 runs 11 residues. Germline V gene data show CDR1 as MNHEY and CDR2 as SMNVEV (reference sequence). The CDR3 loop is CASSTGGIQYF. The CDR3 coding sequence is TGTGCCAGCAGTACAGGGGGCATTCAGTACTTC.

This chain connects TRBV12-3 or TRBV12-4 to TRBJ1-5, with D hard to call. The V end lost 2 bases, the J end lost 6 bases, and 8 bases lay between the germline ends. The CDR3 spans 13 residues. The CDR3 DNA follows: TGTGCCAGCAGTTTATGGGAATCTCAGCCCCAGCATTTT. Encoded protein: CASSLWESQPQHF.

The CDR3 region has the DNA TGTGCTAGTGGTCCAGACCAGGACAGGGCCGATACGCAGTATTTT. Amino acid sequence: CASGPDQDRADTQYF. The genes are TRBV12-5 and TRBJ2-3, with 8 positions matching TRBD1. The CDR3 spans 15 residues. V trimming: 5 bases; J trimming: 6 bases; junction bases outside the gene matches: 10. The germline gives CDR1 LGHNT, CDR2 FRNRAP.

CDR3 nucleotide sequence: TGTGCCAGCAGTTCAATCGGGACCACACACGAGCAGTACTTC. Protein: CASSSIGTTHEQYF. The chain carries TRBV6-2 or TRBV6-3 and TRBJ2-7; D may match TRBD1 or TRBD2 (5 bases each). The V end lost 4 bases, the J end lost 5 bases, and 15 bases lay between the germline ends. Germline CDR1 reads MNHEY; CDR2 reads SVGEGT. This CDR3 has 14 amino acids.

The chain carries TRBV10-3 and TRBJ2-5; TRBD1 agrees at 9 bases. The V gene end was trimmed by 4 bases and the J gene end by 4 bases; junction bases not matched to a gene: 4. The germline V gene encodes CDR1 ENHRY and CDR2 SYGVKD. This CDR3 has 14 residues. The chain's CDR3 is CAISGDRDGETQYF. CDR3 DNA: TGTGCCATCAGTGGGGACAGGGACGGAGAGACCCAGTACTTC.

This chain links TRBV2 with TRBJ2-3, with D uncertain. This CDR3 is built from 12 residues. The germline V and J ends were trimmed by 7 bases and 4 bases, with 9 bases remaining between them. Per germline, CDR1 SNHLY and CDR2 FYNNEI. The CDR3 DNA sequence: TGTGCCAGCACCCAAATCGCAGATACGCAGTATTTT. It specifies CASTQIADTQYF.

DNA for the CDR3: TGCGCCAGCAGCCATCCCGGGGGTCTCCCTGAAGCTTTCTTT. Amino acids: CASSHPGGLPEAFF. The V gene is TRBV4-1, the J gene TRBJ1-1; D may be TRBD1 (5 bases). Germline CDR1 reads MGHRA; CDR2 reads YSYEKL. V was clipped by 3 bases and J by 6 bases, with 14 bases between them. The CDR3 sequence is 14 residues long.

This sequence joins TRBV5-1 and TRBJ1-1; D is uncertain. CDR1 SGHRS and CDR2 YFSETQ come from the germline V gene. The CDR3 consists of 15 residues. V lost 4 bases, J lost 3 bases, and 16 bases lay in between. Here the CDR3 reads CASSNLGPGYTEAFF. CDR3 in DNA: TGCGCCAGCAGCAACCTAGGGCCTGGGTACACTGAAGCTTTCTTT.

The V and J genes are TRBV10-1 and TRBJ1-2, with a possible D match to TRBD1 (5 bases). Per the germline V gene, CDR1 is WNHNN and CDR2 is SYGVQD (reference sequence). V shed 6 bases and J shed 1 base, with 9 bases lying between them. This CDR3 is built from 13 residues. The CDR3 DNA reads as TGCGCCAGCAGCTTGACAGTTAACTATGGCTACACCTTC. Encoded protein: CASSLTVNYGYTF.

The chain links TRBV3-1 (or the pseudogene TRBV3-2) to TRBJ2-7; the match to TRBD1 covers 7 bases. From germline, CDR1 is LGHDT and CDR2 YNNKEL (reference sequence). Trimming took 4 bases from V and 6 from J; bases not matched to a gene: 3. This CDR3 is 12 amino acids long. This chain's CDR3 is CASSRQGGEQYF. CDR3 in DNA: TGTGCCAGCAGCCGACAGGGCGGCGAGCAGTACTTC.

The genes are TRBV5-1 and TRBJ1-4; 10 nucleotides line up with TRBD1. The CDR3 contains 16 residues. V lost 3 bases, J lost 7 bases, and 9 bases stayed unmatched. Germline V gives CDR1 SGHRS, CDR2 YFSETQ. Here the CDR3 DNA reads TGCGCCAGCAGCTGGCCGGGGACAGGGGAAAGTGAAAAACTGTTTTTT. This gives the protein CASSWPGTGESEKLFF.

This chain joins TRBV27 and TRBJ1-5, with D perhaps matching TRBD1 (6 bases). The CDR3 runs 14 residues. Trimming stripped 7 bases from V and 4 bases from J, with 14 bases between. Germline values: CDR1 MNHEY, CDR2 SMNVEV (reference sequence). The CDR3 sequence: CASMGAADNQPQHF. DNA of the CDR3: TGTGCCAGCATGGGGGCGGCGGATAATCAGCCCCAGCATTTT.

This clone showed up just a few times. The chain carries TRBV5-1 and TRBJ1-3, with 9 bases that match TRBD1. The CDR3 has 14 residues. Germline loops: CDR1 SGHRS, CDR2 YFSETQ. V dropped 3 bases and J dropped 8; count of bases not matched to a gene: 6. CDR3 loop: CASSSQGARDTIYF. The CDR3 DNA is TGCGCCAGCAGCTCACAGGGGGCAAGGGACACCATATATTTT.

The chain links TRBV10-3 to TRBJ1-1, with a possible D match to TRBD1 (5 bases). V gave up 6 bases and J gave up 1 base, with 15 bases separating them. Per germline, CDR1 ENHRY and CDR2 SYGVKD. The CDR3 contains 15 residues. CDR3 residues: CAISGGSGRNTEAFF. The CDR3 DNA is TGTGCCATCAGCGGGGGGTCCGGGAGGAACACTGAAGCTTTCTTT.

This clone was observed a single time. CDR3 coding DNA: TGTGCCACCGGTCGGGGTATCGGGGAGCTGTTTTTT. Translation: CATGRGIGELFF. The J gene is TRBJ2-2, the V gene TRBV9, with a possible D match to TRBD2 (5 bases). The germline V and J ends were trimmed by 9 bases and 7 bases, with 13 bases remaining between them. Per the germline V gene, CDR1 is SGDLS and CDR2 is YYNGEE. The CDR3 extends over 12 amino acids.

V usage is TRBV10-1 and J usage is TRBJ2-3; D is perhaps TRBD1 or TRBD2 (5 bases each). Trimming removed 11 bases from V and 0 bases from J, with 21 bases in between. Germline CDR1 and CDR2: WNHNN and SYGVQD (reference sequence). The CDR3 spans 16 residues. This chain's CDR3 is CALGGASNNSTDTQYF. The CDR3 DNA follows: TGCGCCCTCGGTGGGGCTAGCAATAATAGCACAGATACGCAGTATTTT.

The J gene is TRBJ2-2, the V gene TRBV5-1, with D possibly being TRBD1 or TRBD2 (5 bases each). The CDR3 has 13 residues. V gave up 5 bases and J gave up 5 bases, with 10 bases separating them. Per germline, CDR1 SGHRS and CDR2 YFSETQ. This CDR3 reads CASRQGVTGELFF. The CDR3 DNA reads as TGCGCCAGCAGGCAGGGAGTGACCGGGGAGCTGTTTTTT.

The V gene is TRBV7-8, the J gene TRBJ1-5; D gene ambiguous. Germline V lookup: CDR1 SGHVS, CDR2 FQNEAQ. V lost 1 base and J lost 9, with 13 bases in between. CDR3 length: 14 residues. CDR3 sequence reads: CASSLGFHPGPQHF. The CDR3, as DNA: TGTGCCAGCAGCTTAGGGTTCCATCCCGGGCCCCAGCATTTT.

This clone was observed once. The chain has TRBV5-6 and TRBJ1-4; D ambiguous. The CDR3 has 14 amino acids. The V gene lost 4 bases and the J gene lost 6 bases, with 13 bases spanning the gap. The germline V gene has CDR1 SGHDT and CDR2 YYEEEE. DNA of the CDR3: TGTGCCAGCAGCCTGAGGACTGATGATGAAAAACTGTTTTTT. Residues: CASSLRTDDEKLFF. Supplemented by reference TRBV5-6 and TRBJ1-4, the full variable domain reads DAGVTQSPTHLIKTRGQQVTLRCSPKSGHDTVSWYQQALGQGPQFIFQYYEEEERQRGNFPDRFSGHQFPNYSSELNVNALLLGDSALYLCASSLRTDDEKLFFGSGTQLSVL.

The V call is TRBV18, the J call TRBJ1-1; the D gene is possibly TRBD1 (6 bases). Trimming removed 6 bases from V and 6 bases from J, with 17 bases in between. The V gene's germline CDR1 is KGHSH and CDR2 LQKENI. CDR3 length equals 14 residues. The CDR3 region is CASSPNGRGAEAFF. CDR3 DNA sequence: TGTGCCAGCTCCCCTAATGGGAGGGGGGCTGAAGCTTTCTTT.

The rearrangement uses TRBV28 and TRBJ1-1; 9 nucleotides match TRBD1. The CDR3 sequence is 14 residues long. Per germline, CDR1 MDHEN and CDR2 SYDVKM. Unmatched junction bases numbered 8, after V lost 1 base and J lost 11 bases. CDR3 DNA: TGTGCCAGCAGTTTATCTAAGGGACAGGGTTTTGCTTTCTTT. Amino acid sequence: CASSLSKGQGFAFF. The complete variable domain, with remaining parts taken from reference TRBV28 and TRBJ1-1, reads DVKVTQSSRYLVKRTGEKVFLECVQDMDHENMFWYRQDPGLGLRLIYFSYDVKMKEKGDIPEGYSVSREKKERFSLILESASTNQTSMYLCASSLSKGQGFAFFGQGTRLTVV.

The CDR3 region has the DNA TGTGCCAGCGCAATCTCCACTGAAGCTTTCTTT. Protein: CASAISTEAFF. The chain uses TRBV12-3 or TRBV12-4 and TRBJ1-1, with no clear D. Between the trimmed V and J ends, which lost 8 bases and 4 bases, there was a span of 8 bases. The CDR3 runs 11 residues.

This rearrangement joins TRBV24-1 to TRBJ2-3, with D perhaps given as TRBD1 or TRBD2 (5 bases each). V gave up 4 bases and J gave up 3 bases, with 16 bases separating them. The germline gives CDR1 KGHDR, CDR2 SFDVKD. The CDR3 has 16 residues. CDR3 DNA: TGTGCCACCAGTGAGGTACCGGGGCCCTCTACAGATACGCAGTATTTT. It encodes CATSEVPGPSTDTQYF.

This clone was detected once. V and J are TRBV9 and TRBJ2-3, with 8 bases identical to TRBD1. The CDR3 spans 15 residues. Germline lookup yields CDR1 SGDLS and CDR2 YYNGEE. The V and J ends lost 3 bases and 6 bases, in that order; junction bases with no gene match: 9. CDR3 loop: CASSAYGQGADTQYF. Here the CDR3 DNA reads TGTGCCAGCAGCGCATACGGACAGGGCGCGGATACGCAGTATTTT.

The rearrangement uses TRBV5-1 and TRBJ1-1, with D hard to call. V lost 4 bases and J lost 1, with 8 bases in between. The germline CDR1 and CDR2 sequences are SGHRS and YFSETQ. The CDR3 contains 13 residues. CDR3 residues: CASSPLSNTEAFF. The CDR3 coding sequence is TGCGCCAGCAGCCCACTTTCGAACACTGAAGCTTTCTTT.